The 24 T cell receptor beta chains listed next were all sequenced from one sample in a study of OX40 agonist ivuxolimab in advanced cancers. Produced via immunoSEQ multiplex PCR; TCRdb's table is partial and in-frame only. Of about 22,000 clones in the sample, around 80% were seen once. Sequences were derived from CD4+ or CD8+ T cells sorted from blood, sampled in a trial of the OX40 agonist ivuxolimab. The receptors derive from an adult with an advanced solid tumor such as melanoma, head and neck, liver or kidney cancer.

The J gene is TRBJ2-7, the V gene TRBV7-9, with TRBD2 as a possible D gene (6 bases). Germline values: CDR1 SEHNR, CDR2 FQNEAQ (reference sequence). The CDR3 extends over 12 amino acids. V was cut by 6 bases and J by 3 bases, with 9 bases left in between. Here the CDR3 reads CASREGSYEQYF. DNA of the CDR3: TGTGCCAGCAGGGAGGGCAGCTACGAGCAGTACTTC.

On this clone: Other DNA sequences in this sample translate to the same CDR3. The genes are TRBV27 and TRBJ2-7, with D unclear. V shed 6 bases and J shed 2 bases, with 11 bases lying between them. The CDR3 runs 13 residues. The germline gives CDR1 MNHEY, CDR2 SMNVEV (reference sequence). The CDR3 coding sequence is TGTGCCAGCAGCCCCGGACCGACCTACGAGCAGTACTTC. Protein product: CASSPGPTYEQYF.

The chain joins TRBV6-1 to TRBJ1-4; 8 bases are shared with TRBD1. The CDR3 sequence is 11 residues long. CDR1 MNHNS and CDR2 SASEGT come from the germline V gene. Losses at the gene ends were 8 bases for V and 7 bases for J; bases not matched to a gene: 0. The CDR3, as DNA: TGTGCCAGCGGACAGGGTGAAAAACTGTTTTTT. Its translation is CASGQGEKLFF.

The chain uses TRBV28 and TRBJ2-1; 10 bases line up with TRBD1. The V gene end was trimmed by 2 bases and the J gene end by 10 bases; junction bases not matched to a gene: 5. Looked up from germline, CDR1 is MDHEN and CDR2 is SYDVKM. CDR3 length: 14 amino acids. CDR3: CASSLGTGAWEQFF. CDR3 nucleotides: TGTGCCAGCAGTTTAGGGACAGGGGCTTGGGAGCAGTTCTTC.

The chain recombines TRBV2 with TRBJ2-2, with 8 bases matching TRBD1. The CDR3 contains 15 residues. Germline-derived CDR1 and CDR2 are SNHLY and FYNNEI. The V gene end was trimmed by 1 base and the J gene end by 7 bases; junction bases not matched to a gene: 5. The CDR3 region has the DNA TGTGCCAGCAGTGAAGGGACAGGGTTTGACGGGGAGCTGTTTTTT. Its protein product is CASSEGTGFDGELFF.

The count of this clone is one. The identical CDR3 is also encoded by other nucleotide sequences in the sample. The chain employs TRBV7-8 and TRBJ2-2; a possible D gene is TRBD2 (5 bases). From germline, CDR1 is SGHVS and CDR2 FQNEAQ. The CDR3 totals 12 residues. Trimming stripped 3 bases from V and 6 bases from J, with 5 bases between. CDR3 sequence reads: CASSFGAGELFF. CDR3 nucleotides: TGTGCCAGCAGCTTCGGGGCCGGGGAGCTGTTTTTT.

V is TRBV19 and J is TRBJ1-1; TRBD1 might be the D (5 bases). Germline-derived CDR1 and CDR2 are LNHDA and SQIVND (reference sequence). The V end lost 7 bases, the J end lost 5 bases, and 14 bases lay between the germline ends. This CDR3 is 13 amino acids long. CDR3 nucleotides: TGTGCCAGTACTCTACACGGGGGAACTGAAGCTTTCTTT. Its protein product is CASTLHGGTEAFF. The full variable domain, its missing parts supplied by reference TRBV19 and TRBJ1-1, is DGGITQSPKYLFRKEGQNVTLSCEQNLNHDAMYWYRQDPGQGLRLIYYSQIVNDFQKGDIAEGYSVSREKKESFPLTVTSAQKNPTAFYLCASTLHGGTEAFFGQGTRLTVV.

This clone showed up just a few times. This specimen includes other DNA sequences encoding the same CDR3. The CDR3 DNA is TGTGCCAGCAGCCCCCCGGGACAGACTTACGGCTACACCTTC. Protein product: CASSPPGQTYGYTF. The rearrangement links TRBV7-2 to TRBJ1-2; 7 bases are shared with TRBD1. Germline V lookup: CDR1 SGHTA, CDR2 FQGNSA. Trimming took 5 bases from V and 8 from J; bases not matched to a gene: 11. The CDR3 runs to 14 residues.

This chain links TRBV7-2 with TRBJ2-7; unclear D gene. The CDR3 spans 14 residues. CDR1 SGHTA and CDR2 FQGNSA come from the germline V gene. V lost 5 bases to trimming and J lost 2 bases, with 13 bases between them. This CDR3 is CASSHPGMAYEQYF. CDR3 nucleotide sequence: TGTGCCAGCAGCCACCCAGGCATGGCCTACGAGCAGTACTTC.

This clone is medium-sized within its sample. The V and J genes are TRBV27 and TRBJ2-1; no reliable D call. Germline loops: CDR1 MNHEY, CDR2 SMNVEV (reference sequence). This CDR3 is 14 amino acids long. Between the trimmed V and J ends, which lost 2 bases and 3 bases, there was a span of 8 bases. CDR3 in amino acids: CASSLALGYNEQFF. CDR3 bases: TGTGCCAGCAGTTTAGCCCTTGGCTACAATGAGCAGTTCTTC.

The V call is TRBV11-2, the J call TRBJ2-2, with 9 positions matching TRBD1. This CDR3 contains 18 residues. Trimming took 4 bases from V and 3 from J; bases not matched to a gene: 12. CDR1 is SGHAT, CDR2 FQNNGV, per germline. DNA for the CDR3: TGTGCCAGCAGCTCCCCTCCCTCGGGACAGGGACACACCGGGGAGCTGTTTTTT. This translates into CASSSPPSGQGHTGELFF.

This clone came up once. This chain uses TRBV6-5 with TRBJ1-2, with no clear D. The CDR3 runs to 16 residues. Germline values: CDR1 MNHEY, CDR2 SVGAGI. Trimming cost V 0 bases and J 4 bases, with 15 bases left between them. In DNA form, the CDR3 reads TGTGCCAGCAGTTACTCGGTGCCACCAGCAGGCTATGGCTACACCTTC. Protein product: CASSYSVPPAGYGYTF.

This chain links TRBV6-5 with TRBJ1-2; D unresolved. Between the trimmed V and J ends, which lost 0 bases and 4 bases, there was a span of 9 bases. The CDR3 length is 14 residues. Germline CDR1 reads MNHEY; CDR2 reads SVGAGI. The CDR3 spells CASSYSMGSYGYTF. As DNA, the CDR3 is TGTGCCAGCAGTTACTCGATGGGGAGCTATGGCTACACCTTC.

The chain employs TRBV4-1 and TRBJ2-1; the D gene could be TRBD1 or TRBD2 (5 bases each). The V end was cut by 4 bases, the J end by 9 bases, with 16 bases between. This CDR3 region has 14 residues. Germline CDR1 is MGHRA and CDR2 is YSYEKL. CDR3 nucleotide sequence: TGCGCCAGCAGCCCTGGGACGGGCATAGGTGAGCAGTTCTTC. It specifies CASSPGTGIGEQFF.

The rearrangement links TRBV7-2 to TRBJ2-7; 7 positions agree with TRBD2. J lost 2 bases, V lost 6 bases, and 10 bases had no gene match. CDR3 size: 15 residues. Germline CDR1 SGHTA, CDR2 FQGNSA. Here the CDR3 reads CASSYLSGDAYEQYF. In DNA, the CDR3 is TGTGCCAGCAGTTATTTAAGCGGGGATGCCTACGAGCAGTACTTC.

The chain combines TRBV9 with TRBJ2-4, with D perhaps being TRBD1 or TRBD2 (7 bases each). Trimming took 3 bases from V and 6 from J, leaving 16 bases between them. CDR1 and CDR2 from the germline V gene are SGDLS and YYNGEE. There are 15 residues in the CDR3. The CDR3 DNA reads as TGTGCCAGCAGCGGACAGGGAGGGAGGGTAAACATTCAGTACTTC. Amino acid sequence: CASSGQGGRVNIQYF.

The chain uses TRBV10-2 and TRBJ2-7, with D unresolved. Looked up from germline, CDR1 is WSHSY and CDR2 is SAAADI. This CDR3 region has 11 residues. V was pared by 2 bases and J by 5 bases, with 4 bases between. The CDR3 region is CASSERHEQYF. CDR3 coding DNA: TGCGCCAGCAGTGAGCGTCACGAGCAGTACTTC.

The chain has TRBV2 and TRBJ1-4; D may be TRBD1 (6 bases). The germline gives CDR1 SNHLY, CDR2 FYNNEI. There are 13 residues in the CDR3. Trimming pared 7 bases from V and 0 bases from J, leaving 6 bases between. This CDR3 is CASTGATNEKLFF. For the CDR3, the DNA is TGTGCCAGCACAGGGGCAACTAATGAAAAACTGTTTTTT. The variable domain in full, with the rest retrieved from reference TRBV2 and TRBJ1-4, is EPEVTQTPSHQVTQMGQEVILRCVPISNHLYFYWYRQILGQKVEFLVSFYNNEISEKSEIFDDQFSVERPDGSNFTLKIRSTKLEDSAMYFCASTGATNEKLFFGSGTQLSVL.

This clone was counted once. The chain couples TRBV13 to TRBJ2-1; 8 positions match TRBD2. The CDR3 runs to 16 residues. Germline V gene sequence: CDR1 PRHDT, CDR2 FYEKMQ (reference sequence). V lost 0 bases, J lost 5 bases, and 6 bases stayed unmatched. Here the CDR3 reads CASSLGVAGPNNEQFF. CDR3 nucleotides: TGTGCCAGCAGCTTAGGGGTAGCGGGGCCCAACAATGAGCAGTTCTTC.

The chain joins TRBV19 to TRBJ1-5; unclear D gene. This CDR3 contains 16 residues. V lost 3 bases and J lost 0, with 12 bases in between. Germline V CDR1 and CDR2: LNHDA, SQIVND (reference sequence). For the CDR3, the DNA is TGTGCCAGTAGTATGTACCCTGGGTATAGCAATCAGCCCCAGCATTTT. Translating it yields CASSMYPGYSNQPQHF.

The V call is TRBV2, the J call TRBJ2-2; D is unclear. The germline CDR1 and CDR2 sequences are SNHLY and FYNNEI. With 6 bases removed from V and 6 bases from J, the gap between germline ends came to 5 bases. This CDR3 has 11 residues. The CDR3 DNA sequence: TGTGCCAGCAGCCCCCCCGGGGAGCTGTTTTTT. This sequence encodes CASSPPGELFF.

The J gene is TRBJ2-1, the V gene TRBV10-1, with D possibly being TRBD2 (5 bases). Germline CDR1 and CDR2: WNHNN and SYGVQD (reference sequence). The length of the CDR3 is 14 residues. Trimming pared 1 base from V and 7 bases from J, leaving 11 bases between. The CDR3 sequence: CASSEFLGGNEQFF. CDR3 bases: TGCGCCAGCAGTGAGTTTCTTGGCGGGAATGAGCAGTTCTTC.

The V and J genes are TRBV28 and TRBJ2-7, with TRBD1 matching 8 bases. The germline CDR1 and CDR2 sequences are MDHEN and SYDVKM. This CDR3 region has 13 residues. The junction had 5 bases not matched to a gene; V was cut back by 5 bases and J by 5 bases. For the CDR3, the DNA is TGTGCCAGCAGTCCCCAGGGGGCTCACGAGCAGTACTTC. It specifies CASSPQGAHEQYF.

The chain has TRBV6-6 and TRBJ1-2; TRBD1 matches 9 bases. CDR1 and CDR2 from the germline V gene are MNHNY and SVGAGI (reference sequence). J lost 8 bases, V lost 1 base, and 8 bases had no gene match. This CDR3 region has 15 residues. The CDR3, as DNA: TGTGCCAGCAGTTACTTTGGGACAGGGTCGTACGGCTACACCTTC. Amino acids: CASSYFGTGSYGYTF.